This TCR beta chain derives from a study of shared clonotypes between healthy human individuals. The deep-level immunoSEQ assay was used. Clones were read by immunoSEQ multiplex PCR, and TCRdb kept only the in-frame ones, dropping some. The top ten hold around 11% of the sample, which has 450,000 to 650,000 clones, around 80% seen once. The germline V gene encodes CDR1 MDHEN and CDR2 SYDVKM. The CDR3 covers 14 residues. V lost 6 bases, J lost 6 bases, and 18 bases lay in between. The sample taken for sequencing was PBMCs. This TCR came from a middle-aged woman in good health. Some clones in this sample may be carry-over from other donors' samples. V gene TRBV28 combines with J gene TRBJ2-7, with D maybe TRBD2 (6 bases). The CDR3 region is CASRWGAPGGEQYF. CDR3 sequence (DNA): TGTGCCAGCAGGTGGGGAGCCCCCGGGGGCGAGCAGTACTTC.